The next 4 T cell receptor beta chains were all read from a single sample in a study of PD-L1 blockade in urothelial cancer. The assay was immunoSEQ multiplex PCR, and TCRdb's table has in-frame clones only and misses some. In the table there are roughly 100,000 clones, roughly 83% of which are singletons. Specified time point: peripheral blood 6 weeks after treatment start. The source was PBMCs, collected around atezolizumab (anti-PD-L1) treatment. These receptors were obtained from a man in his 70s with urothelial cancer.

This chain links TRBV4-2 with TRBJ2-7; possibly TRBD2 for D (6 bases). Per germline, CDR1 LGHNA and CDR2 YNFKEQ. The length of the CDR3 is 15 residues. Trimming removed 3 bases from V and 0 bases from J, with 12 bases in between. CDR3 in amino acids: CASSQGGSGSYEQYF. The CDR3 DNA is TGTGCCAGCAGCCAGGGAGGTAGCGGCTCCTACGAGCAGTACTTC.

V is TRBV11-3 and J is TRBJ2-1; TRBD1 might be the D (6 bases). Deletions cut 4 bases from V and 0 bases from J, with 13 bases between. Germline CDR1 is SGHNT and CDR2 is YENEEA. The CDR3 consists of 16 residues. As DNA, the CDR3 is TGTGCCAGCAGCTACCCTACAGGGAGCTCCTACAATGAGCAGTTCTTC. It codes for CASSYPTGSSYNEQFF.

The V gene is TRBV6-1, the J gene TRBJ2-3, with D perhaps TRBD1 (6 bases). V was shortened by 3 bases and J by 0 bases, with 10 bases between the two germline ends. CDR3 size: 15 residues. The germline CDR1 and CDR2 sequences are MNHNS and SASEGT. The chain's CDR3 is CASSEDSSSTDTQYF. In nucleotides, the CDR3 is TGTGCCAGCAGTGAGGACAGTTCCAGCACAGATACGCAGTATTTT.

This chain uses TRBV9 with TRBJ1-2; unclear D gene. Trimming left V 3 bases short and J 0 bases short, with 12 bases between. Germline CDR1 reads SGDLS; CDR2 reads YYNGEE. This CDR3 spans 15 amino acids. In DNA, the CDR3 is TGTGCCAGCAGCGGCGGGATTTCGGCTAACTATGGCTACACCTTC. It is translated as CASSGGISANYGYTF.